The 30 T cell receptor beta chains below come from one sample, sequenced in a study of blood T cell repertoires in COVID-19. Profiled with immunoSEQ multiplex PCR; TCRdb holds only in-frame clones, not every one. The sample includes more than 90,000 clones, approximately 92% of them seen just once. Sequenced sample: peripheral blood. These receptors all come from a man aged 45-65 years with active COVID-19.

The CDR3 region has the DNA TGTGCCAGCCGAGCGACAGGGGAGACCGGGGAGCTGTTTTTT. This gives the protein CASRATGETGELFF. The chain carries TRBV11-2 and TRBJ2-2, with 8 positions matching TRBD1. Germline loops: CDR1 SGHAT, CDR2 FQNNGV. The CDR3 contains 14 residues. The trim removed 8 bases at V and 5 bases at J, leaving 7 bases unmatched. Variable domain in full (rest from reference TRBV11-2 and TRBJ2-2): EAGVAQSPRYKIIEKRQSVAFWCNPISGHATLYWYQQILGQGPKLLIQFQNNGVVDDSQLPKDRFSAERLKGVDSTLKIQPAKLEDSAVYLCASRATGETGELFFGEGSRLTVL.

J is TRBJ2-1 and V is TRBV9; D not certain. The germline gives CDR1 SGDLS, CDR2 YYNGEE. The CDR3 runs to 14 residues. V lost 0 bases to trimming and J lost 6 bases, with 10 bases between them. CDR3 nucleotide sequence: TGTGCCAGCAGCGTAGAGGCTAGGCCCAATGAGCAGTTCTTC. Its translation: CASSVEARPNEQFF.

J is TRBJ2-4 and V is TRBV5-5; D might be TRBD2 (7 bases). CDR1 and CDR2 from the germline V gene are SGHKS and YYEKEE (reference sequence). The V end was cut by 3 bases, the J end by 6 bases, with 16 bases between. The CDR3 has 15 amino acids. The CDR3 coding sequence is TGTGCCAGCAGCTGGGGAGGGGGGCTCCTAAACATTCAGTACTTC. Its protein product is CASSWGGGLLNIQYF.

The chain employs TRBV30 and TRBJ1-2; TRBD1 matches at 7 bases. The CDR3 is made up of 14 amino acids. Germline V gives CDR1 GTSNPN, CDR2 SVGIG (reference sequence). V lost 2 bases and J lost 8; bases outside the gene matches: 11. This chain's CDR3 is CAWSSGRGNVGYTF. The CDR3 DNA is TGTGCCTGGAGTAGTGGCAGGGGGAATGTCGGCTACACCTTC. The full variable domain, with the rest looked up from reference TRBV30 and TRBJ1-2, is SQTIHQWPATLVQPVGSPLSLECTVEGTSNPNLYWYRQAAGRGLQLLFYSVGIGQISSEVPQNLSASRPQDRQFILSSKKLLLSDSGFYLCAWSSGRGNVGYTFGSGTRLTVV.

This chain connects TRBV25-1 to TRBJ2-1; no clear D. V was clipped by 3 bases and J by 0 bases, with 9 bases between them. Per germline, CDR1 MGHDK and CDR2 SYGVNS. This CDR3 contains 15 residues. Here the CDR3 DNA reads TGTGCCAGCAGTGATGTGACAAGCTCCTACAATGAGCAGTTCTTC. This codes for CASSDVTSSYNEQFF.

A note on this clone: The sample contains more than one DNA sequence encoding this CDR3. CDR3 nucleotide sequence: TGTGCCAGCTCACCACCGCTAGCGGGAGGGAATGAGCAGTTCTTC. Its translation: CASSPPLAGGNEQFF. This chain connects TRBV18 to TRBJ2-1; 12 bases are shared with TRBD2. The CDR3 extends over 15 amino acids. After removal of 0 bases from V and 7 bases from J, the junction contained 1 base not matched to a gene. The germline V gene has CDR1 KGHSH and CDR2 LQKENI.

V gene TRBV28 combines with J gene TRBJ2-2, with 10 positions matching TRBD2. The germline gives CDR1 MDHEN, CDR2 SYDVKM. Trimming cost V 6 bases and J 4 bases; bases outside gene matches: 14. This CDR3 has 18 residues. In DNA, the CDR3 is TGTGCCAGCAGGCACGCCCCTAAAAGCGGGAGGGCCACCGGGGAGCTGTTTTTT. Protein: CASRHAPKSGRATGELFF.

The CDR3 reads CASQQGQDEKLFF. In DNA, the CDR3 is TGTGCCAGCCAGCAGGGTCAAGATGAAAAACTGTTTTTT. The rearrangement joins TRBV10-3 to TRBJ1-4; perhaps TRBD1 as D (5 bases). Germline V gives CDR1 ENHRY, CDR2 SYGVKD. V dropped 10 bases and J dropped 6 bases, with 15 bases sitting between them. The CDR3 sequence is 13 residues long.

This chain connects TRBV28 to TRBJ1-2; 7 nucleotides agree with TRBD1. CDR3 length: 14 residues. V dropped 4 bases and J dropped 6; count of bases not matched to a gene: 8. Germline CDR1 is MDHEN and CDR2 is SYDVKM. The CDR3 loop reads CASSSGQEIHGYTF. The CDR3 nucleotides read TGTGCCAGCAGTTCAGGACAGGAAATCCATGGCTACACCTTC.

The gene calls are TRBV6-6 and TRBJ1-1; D ambiguous. Trimming cost V 7 bases and J 5 bases, with 14 bases left between them. From germline, CDR1 is MNHNY and CDR2 SVGAGI (reference sequence). The CDR3 runs 13 residues. This chain's CDR3 is CASTILSGTEAFF. The CDR3, as DNA: TGTGCCAGCACTATTTTGTCGGGGACTGAAGCTTTCTTT.

The J gene is TRBJ1-2, the V gene TRBV2, with TRBD1 matching 9 bases. The junction had 3 bases not matched to a gene; V was cut back by 11 bases and J by 5 bases. Germline CDR1 is SNHLY and CDR2 is FYNNEI. The CDR3 is 11 amino acids. CDR3 coding DNA: TGTGCCCGGGGGACAGGGTATGGCTACACCTTC. It encodes CARGTGYGYTF.

CDR3 in amino acids: CASSFSRTSGSGSEQFF. In DNA, the CDR3 is TGTGCCAGCAGTTTCTCTAGGACTAGCGGGAGTGGAAGTGAGCAGTTCTTC. This chain uses TRBV27 with TRBJ2-1, with 13 nucleotides matching TRBD2. Germline CDR1 reads MNHEY; CDR2 reads SMNVEV (reference sequence). The CDR3 spans 17 residues. V gave up 3 bases and J gave up 9 bases; unmatched junction bases: 11.

The V gene is TRBV4-1, the J gene TRBJ2-3; D is possibly TRBD2 (6 bases). Germline values: CDR1 MGHRA, CDR2 YSYEKL. The CDR3 totals 17 residues. The V end lost 4 bases, the J end lost 4 bases, and 21 bases lay between the germline ends. CDR3 DNA sequence: TGCGCCAGCAGCCTCCGGGGAGGCCGGTGGAGCCCAGATACGCAGTATTTT. Amino acids: CASSLRGGRWSPDTQYF.

The chain links TRBV18 to TRBJ2-2; 8 nucleotides agree with TRBD1. The CDR3 is 16 residues long. V was pared by 2 bases and J by 6 bases, with 8 bases of the junction left unmatched. From germline, CDR1 is KGHSH and CDR2 LQKENI. CDR3 protein: CASSPTRTGKAGELFF. The CDR3 DNA reads as TGTGCCAGCTCACCAACCCGGACAGGGAAAGCCGGGGAGCTGTTTTTT.

The chain uses TRBV5-4 and TRBJ1-2; TRBD1 is a possible D gene (5 bases). CDR3 size: 15 residues. Germline CDR1 is SGHNT and CDR2 is YYREEE (reference sequence). The ends were cut back, 3 bases at V and 6 bases at J, with 18 bases in the middle. Here the CDR3 DNA reads TGTGCCAGCAGCTACCCGGGGCGGGGTAGTCATGGCTACACCTTC. Protein: CASSYPGRGSHGYTF.

This clone is a singleton in its sample. The chain joins TRBV28 to TRBJ1-2; possible D gene TRBD1, 6 bases. CDR1 and CDR2 (germline): MDHEN, SYDVKM. There are 13 residues in the CDR3. Trimming took off 6 bases at V and 4 bases at J, with 12 bases between the two ends. The DNA for the CDR3 is TGTGCCAGCAGACGGACAGATTCCTATGGCTACACCTTC. It specifies CASRRTDSYGYTF.

This chain joins TRBV7-8 and TRBJ2-1, with 9 bases fitting TRBD2. Trimming took 3 bases from V and 4 from J; bases not matched to a gene: 4. The germline V gene has CDR1 SGHVS and CDR2 FQNEAQ. The CDR3 length is 15 residues. The CDR3 protein is CASSFGREGYNEQFF. CDR3 DNA: TGTGCCAGCAGCTTTGGGCGGGAGGGTTACAATGAGCAGTTCTTC.

The CDR3 DNA sequence: TGTGCAAGTCGCTTACCGAGGGTCGGGGTATACAATGAGCAGTTCTTC. Amino acids: CASRLPRVGVYNEQFF. This chain joins TRBV12-2 and TRBJ2-1; no check of the table's D call, TRBD2, against the DNA was made. TRBV12-2 is an annotated pseudogene. The CDR3 covers 16 residues.

This clone occurred a few times. The chain links TRBV3-1 (or the pseudogene TRBV3-2) to TRBJ2-7; 10 bases agree with TRBD2. CDR1 is LGHDT, CDR2 YNNKEL, per germline (reference sequence). The CDR3 consists of 15 residues. The V gene end was trimmed by 0 bases and the J gene end by 7 bases; junction bases not matched to a gene: 6. The CDR3 loop reads CASSQDLAGDREQYF. Here the CDR3 DNA reads TGTGCCAGCAGCCAAGATCTAGCGGGAGATCGGGAGCAGTACTTC.

The CDR3 nucleotides read TGTGCCAGCAGCAAAGGGCGGGAGGACGTCGAGCAGTACTTC. It specifies CASSKGREDVEQYF. The V and J genes are TRBV21-1 and TRBJ2-7; TRBD2 was called by the table and not checked on the DNA. TRBV21-1 is shown as a pseudogene. The CDR3 runs to 14 residues.

The chain uses TRBV13 and TRBJ2-6; the match to TRBD1 covers 7 bases. Trimming cost V 6 bases and J 0 bases; bases outside gene matches: 8. The germline V gene has CDR1 PRHDT and CDR2 FYEKMQ (reference sequence). The CDR3 extends over 17 amino acids. The CDR3 sequence is CASSPGTDFSGANVLTF. The CDR3, as DNA: TGTGCCAGCAGTCCCGGGACAGATTTCTCTGGGGCCAACGTCCTGACTTTC.

This clone was seen only once. This chain connects TRBV19 to TRBJ1-4, with 7 bases that match TRBD1. CDR3 length: 15 amino acids. Germline trimming cut 4 bases from V and 3 bases from J; bases unmatched to any gene: 5. The germline gives CDR1 LNHDA, CDR2 SQIVND (reference sequence). The CDR3 DNA reads as TGTGCCAGTAGTACCCGACAGGGACCTAATGAAAAACTGTTTTTT. Translated: CASSTRQGPNEKLFF.

The V call is TRBV11-1, the J call TRBJ1-1, with 7 bases that match TRBD1. Per germline, CDR1 SGHAT and CDR2 FQDESV (reference sequence). The CDR3 loop spans 14 amino acids. V lost 5 bases to trimming and J lost 1 base; unmatched junction nucleotides: 4. CDR3 coding DNA: TGTGCCAGCAGCCCAGGGACAGCGAACACTGAAGCTTTCTTT. Its protein is CASSPGTANTEAFF.

This sequence joins TRBV29-1 and TRBJ2-5, with 10 bases aligning to TRBD2. The V gene end was trimmed by 4 bases and the J gene end by 2 bases; junction bases not matched to a gene: 7. Germline loops: CDR1 SQVTM, CDR2 ANQGSEA. The CDR3 is made up of 15 amino acids. The chain's CDR3 is CSVVGSGRAQETQYF. The CDR3 nucleotides are TGCAGCGTTGTCGGGAGCGGGAGGGCTCAAGAGACCCAGTACTTC.

The J gene is TRBJ2-1, the V gene TRBV9, with D tentatively TRBD1 (5 bases). There are 15 residues in the CDR3. The germline CDR1 and CDR2 sequences are SGDLS and YYNGEE. Trimming cost V 0 bases and J 5 bases, with 12 bases left between them. This chain's CDR3 is CASSVGGGANNEQFF. The CDR3 nucleotides are TGTGCCAGCAGCGTAGGGGGCGGAGCTAACAATGAGCAGTTCTTC.

The chain carries TRBV28 and TRBJ1-2; 7 nucleotides line up with TRBD1. Germline V gene data show CDR1 as MDHEN and CDR2 as SYDVKM. V was pared by 4 bases and J by 0 bases, with 5 bases of the junction left unmatched. The CDR3 loop spans 15 amino acids. The CDR3 DNA follows: TGTGCCAGCAGTTCCGGGACAGCCGCTAACTATGGCTACACCTTC. It yields the protein CASSSGTAANYGYTF.

Written as DNA, the CDR3 is TGTGCCAGCAGCGTAGGTGGGACTAGCGGGCCTCAAGAGACCCAGTACTTC. As protein: CASSVGGTSGPQETQYF. V and J are TRBV9 and TRBJ2-5; 12 positions match TRBD2. The CDR3 extends over 17 amino acids. Losses at the gene ends were 0 bases for V and 2 bases for J; bases not matched to a gene: 5. CDR1 SGDLS and CDR2 YYNGEE come from the germline V gene.

This chain joins TRBV29-1 and TRBJ1-4, with TRBD1 matching 8 bases. The junction had 8 bases not matched to a gene; V was cut back by 6 bases and J by 5 bases. The CDR3 length is 14 residues. Germline CDR1 reads SQVTM; CDR2 reads ANQGSEA. The CDR3 reads CSVTQGAMNEKLFF. The CDR3 bases are TGCAGCGTCACCCAGGGGGCTATGAATGAAAAACTGTTTTTT. The entire variable domain, with the rest obtained from reference TRBV29-1 and TRBJ1-4, is as follows: SAVISQKPSRDICQRGTSLTIQCQVDSQVTMMFWYRQQPGQSLTLIATANQGSEATYESGFVIDKFPISRPNLTFSTLTVSNMSPEDSSIYLCSVTQGAMNEKLFFGSGTQLSVL.

The V gene is TRBV10-2, the J gene TRBJ2-7; weak D call: TRBD2 (6 bases). The germline CDR1 and CDR2 sequences are WSHSY and SAAADI. V lost 6 bases to trimming and J lost 4 bases, with 16 bases between them. The CDR3 is 14 amino acids. Written as DNA, the CDR3 is TGCGCCAGCAGCGACGGGAGAGGCTCTTACGAGCAGTACTTC. Translation: CASSDGRGSYEQYF.

This rearrangement joins TRBV9 to TRBJ2-5, with 10 bases identical to TRBD1. The CDR3 has 14 amino acids. The V gene's germline CDR1 is SGDLS and CDR2 YYNGEE. V lost 3 bases and J lost 5; bases outside the gene matches: 4. CDR3 sequence: CASSEGQGRETQYF. The CDR3 DNA reads as TGTGCCAGCAGCGAGGGACAGGGGAGGGAGACCCAGTACTTC.